Sequencing of this TCR beta chain was carried out in a study of cytomegalovirus exposure and HLA in healthy donors. Profiling relied on immunoSEQ multiplex PCR, and the TCRdb table lists in-frame clones only, not all of them. The sample carries 130,000 to 150,000 clones, around 90% recorded once. Comments on this clone: Its antigen is unknown.

The study's findings and limits: TCR sequences were mostly rare, though some public TCRs occurred in many donors. Cytomegalovirus association was assigned to some 160 TCR beta chains.

Trimming cost V 3 bases and J 7 bases; bases outside gene matches: 9. The CDR3 runs to 13 residues. Germline CDR1 is SQVTM and CDR2 is ANQGSEA. Specimen: PBMCs. This chain connects TRBV29-1 to TRBJ2-7, with 7 bases matching TRBD2. The source is a young man in good health and CMV-seropositive. The CDR3 loop is CSVEDGRPSEQYF. In nucleotides, the CDR3 is TGCAGCGTTGAGGACGGGAGGCCCTCTGAGCAGTACTTC.